This T cell receptor beta chain was identified in a study of technical replicates of blood from several donors. The germline V gene has CDR1 WSHSY and CDR2 SAAADI. V shed 0 bases and J 4 bases; nucleotides not matched to a gene: 7. This CDR3 has 17 amino acids. The table came from immunoSEQ multiplex PCR; TCRdb's copy has only in-frame clones and leaves some out. The table records fewer than 85,000 clones, 90% to 98% of them present only once. The gene calls are TRBV10-2 and TRBJ2-3; TRBD2 aligns across 10 bases. Sequencing input: T cells isolated from PBMCs. The receptor was isolated from a human donor in good health. The chain's CDR3 is CASSESASGSVSDTQYF. CDR3 DNA sequence: TGCGCCAGCAGTGAGTCGGCTAGCGGGAGTGTCTCAGATACGCAGTATTTT.